The next 17 T cell receptor beta chains were all read from a single sample in a study of T cell repertoires in cytomegalovirus infection (dated by TCRdb to the late 2010s). Sequencer: Illumina HiSeq 1500. In TCRdb, the public reads were trimmed at Q25 with fastp and aligned with MiXCR, with productive beta chains retained. Each entry is one CDR3 protein sequence, shown with its most common DNA and genes. The sample records approximately 630,000 distinct CDR3 sequences, less than 25% of which are singletons. Together, the top ten hold roughly 8% of the sample. Specimen: CD8+ T cells from PBMCs. These receptors originate from a human donor in good health (CMV status not recorded). Some clones in this sample may be carry-over from other donors' samples.

In its sample, this clonotype was seen many times. The chain is built from TRBV7-2 and TRBJ1-1; unclear D gene. Germline V CDR1 and CDR2: SGHTA, FQGNSA. The CDR3 is 12 amino acids. Deletions cut 7 bases from V and 7 bases from J, with 13 bases between. The CDR3: CASNPDGVEAFF. The CDR3 DNA is TGTGCCAGCAACCCGGACGGGGTTGAAGCTTTCTTT.

In this sample, this clonotype turned up many times. The genes are TRBV6-6 and TRBJ1-3; D remains ambiguous. CDR3 length: 14 amino acids. V lost 10 bases, J lost 3 bases, and 16 bases lay in between. Germline V gene data show CDR1 as MNHNY and CDR2 as SVGAGI (reference sequence). The CDR3: CATLFTTRGNTIYF. The CDR3 region has the DNA TGTGCCACCCTATTTACAACCCGTGGAAACACCATATATTTT.

Comments on this clonotype: A much larger clonotype is one base distant, so this may be a read error. A read error is likely, as this CDR3 ends without the conserved phenylalanine or tryptophan. The rearrangement uses TRBV20-1 and TRBJ1-5, with 7 bases matching TRBD1. The germline gives CDR1 DFQATT, CDR2 SNEGSKA (reference sequence). The CDR3 is 13 residues long. With V trimmed by 6 bases and J by 5 bases, 7 bases remained unmatched. CDR3 sequence (DNA): TGCAGTGCCGAGGGGGCGGGGGATCAGCCCCAGCATATT. It codes for CSAEGAGDQPQHI.

There are a few counts of this clonotype. V is TRBV25-1 and J is TRBJ2-5; D not certain. Looked up from germline, CDR1 is MGHDK and CDR2 is SYGVNS. V shed 2 bases and J shed 1 base, with 8 bases lying between them. This CDR3 region has 14 residues. The CDR3 nucleotides are TGTGCCAGCAGTGAAGAGGTGTTCCAAGAGACCCAGTACTTC. It is translated as CASSEEVFQETQYF.

This clonotype showed up many times. CDR3 protein: CASSLENRVMSTGELFF. Here the CDR3 DNA reads TGTGCCAGCAGCTTAGAGAACAGGGTGATGAGCACCGGGGAGCTGTTTTTT. The chain links TRBV7-8 to TRBJ2-2; D might be TRBD1 (6 bases). The CDR3 length is 17 residues. Germline lookup yields CDR1 SGHVS and CDR2 FQNEAQ. V shed 1 base and J shed 4 bases, with 16 bases lying between them. The whole variable domain, remainder taken from reference TRBV7-8 and TRBJ2-2, is GAGVSQSPRYKVAKRGQDVALRCDPISGHVSLFWYQQALGQGPEFLTYFQNEAQLDKSGLPSDRFFAERPEGSVSTLKIQRTQQEDSAVYLCASSLENRVMSTGELFFGEGSRLTVL.

This chain connects TRBV12-5 to TRBJ1-1; possible D gene TRBD1, 6 bases. Trimming shortened V by 2 bases and J by 6 bases, and 22 bases separated the two germline ends. The CDR3 consists of 17 residues. CDR1 is LGHNT, CDR2 FRNRAP, per germline. Here the CDR3 DNA reads TGTGCTAGTGGTTTGTATCCTTCGGGACAAAGGAGGCCTGAAGCTTTCTTT. This gives the protein CASGLYPSGQRRPEAFF.

The J gene is TRBJ1-1, the V gene TRBV5-5, with D possibly being TRBD1 (6 bases). This CDR3 region has 14 residues. Germline CDR1 and CDR2: SGHKS and YYEKEE (reference sequence). The V end lost 10 bases, the J end lost 0 bases, and 16 bases lay between the germline ends. In DNA, the CDR3 is TGTGCCGGCCGTGAGGGGACAATGAACACTGAAGCTTTCTTT. It yields the protein CAGREGTMNTEAFF.

This clonotype was seen more than once but under ten times. This chain connects TRBV28 to TRBJ1-2; no firm D call. There are 12 residues in the CDR3. V lost 5 bases and J lost 4, with 8 bases in between. In germline, CDR1 is MDHEN, CDR2 SYDVKM. In DNA, the CDR3 is TGTGCCAGCAGTAGCGGGATCTATGGCTACACCTTC. Its protein product is CASSSGIYGYTF.

This clonotype came up a few times. The chain recombines TRBV6-5 with TRBJ1-1; D gene uncertain. CDR1 and CDR2 from the germline V gene are MNHEY and SVGAGI. The CDR3 totals 13 residues. Trimming removed 0 bases from V and 7 bases from J, with 9 bases in between. Written as DNA, the CDR3 is TGTGCCAGCAGTTACTCAGGGCCCCTTGAAGCTTTCTTT. It specifies CASSYSGPLEAFF.

This clonotype was counted at least ten times. The chain has TRBV6-2 or TRBV6-3 and TRBJ1-3, with D possibly matching TRBD1 (6 bases). Looked up from germline, CDR1 is MNHEY and CDR2 is SVGEGT. V shed 6 bases and J shed 0 bases, with 21 bases lying between them. The length of the CDR3 is 18 residues. DNA for the CDR3: TGTGCCAGCAGCTACACCCCCTTCGGACAGTCCTCTGGAAACACCATATATTTT. The encoded protein is CASSYTPFGQSSGNTIYF.

The gene calls are TRBV20-1 and TRBJ1-2; TRBD1 agrees at 9 bases. Germline assignment: CDR1 DFQATT and CDR2 SNEGSKA (reference sequence). Losses at the gene ends were 5 bases for V and 3 bases for J; bases not matched to a gene: 4. The CDR3 has 13 amino acids. The CDR3 nucleotides are TGCAGTGCTCCGGGACAGGGATACTATGGCTACACCTTC. Translation gives CSAPGQGYYGYTF.

This chain uses TRBV7-2 with TRBJ2-2; D not certain. CDR1 SGHTA and CDR2 FQGNSA come from the germline V gene. V was trimmed by 5 bases and J by 4 bases, leaving 8 bases between them. This CDR3 is built from 13 residues. CDR3 coding DNA: TGTGCCAGCAGCCCCACACCCACCGGGGAGCTGTTTTTT. Translation gives CASSPTPTGELFF.

This clonotype was detected a few times. The gene calls are TRBV28 and TRBJ2-5; 8 bases agree with TRBD1. V trimming: 6 bases; J trimming: 5 bases; junction bases outside the gene matches: 8. The CDR3 has 14 amino acids. CDR1 MDHEN and CDR2 SYDVKM come from the germline V gene. This chain's CDR3 is CASRTQGVGETQYF. The CDR3 coding sequence is TGTGCCAGCAGGACACAGGGGGTCGGGGAGACCCAGTACTTC.

This clonotype was seen at least ten times. The chain employs TRBV7-8 and TRBJ2-2; the match to TRBD2 covers 7 bases. J was trimmed by 4 bases and V by 9 bases; bases with no gene match: 14. Germline CDR1 is SGHVS and CDR2 is FQNEAQ. The CDR3 runs 16 residues. This CDR3 is CASPPPGGEGTGELFF. The CDR3, as DNA: TGTGCCAGTCCCCCACCGGGGGGAGAAGGCACCGGGGAGCTGTTTTTT.

The chain links TRBV24-1 to TRBJ2-2; TRBD1 is a possible D gene (5 bases). The germline V gene encodes CDR1 KGHDR and CDR2 SFDVKD. The germline V and J ends were trimmed by 3 bases and 7 bases, with 11 bases remaining between them. CDR3 length: 14 residues. The CDR3 region has the DNA TGTGCCACCAGTGATCGAGGCCAGGGCGGGGAGCTGTTTTTT. This sequence encodes CATSDRGQGGELFF.

This clonotype was seen at least ten times. The chain uses TRBV7-6 and TRBJ2-1, with D tentatively TRBD1 (6 bases). The germline V and J ends were trimmed by 6 bases and 1 base, with 10 bases remaining between them. Germline V gene data show CDR1 as SGHVS and CDR2 as FNYEAQ. The CDR3 contains 14 residues. CDR3 region: CASSHTGSYNEQFF. CDR3 DNA: TGTGCCAGCAGTCATACAGGGTCCTACAATGAGCAGTTCTTC.

This rearrangement joins TRBV7-9 to TRBJ2-7; 7 bases are shared with TRBD1. The germline V gene has CDR1 SEHNR and CDR2 FQNEAQ (reference sequence). V shed 7 bases and J 4 bases; nucleotides not matched to a gene: 7. The CDR3 contains 13 residues. The CDR3 DNA is TGTGCCAGCACCCCGACAGGGCGGTACGAGCAGTACTTC. It specifies CASTPTGRYEQYF.